This TCR beta chain was retrieved from a study of shared clonotypes between healthy human individuals. Findings of the study overall: It was observed that 4% to 6% of naive CD4 clonotypes were shared across several donors.

It was at deep level that the assay was run. Authors' analysis steps: ImmunoSEQ output lacked quality scores and full-length reads, limiting matched filtering. Repertoires were generated with immunoSEQ multiplex PCR, while TCRdb's copy carries only in-frame clones and drops some. From that table come the V and J calls and clone size; the DNA was used to work out D and trimming. The sample has roughly 590,000 clones, just under 97% seen once. Germline V gene sequence: CDR1 MDHEN, CDR2 SYDVKM. This CDR3 spans 14 amino acids. The naive CD8 subset, CD45RO-negative cells positively selected for CCR7, excluded terminally differentiated effector memory CD45RA+ cells. On this clone itself: Its antigen is currently unknown.

Material for sequencing was naive CD8+ T cells sorted from blood. V is TRBV28 and J is TRBJ2-5; a possible D gene is TRBD2 (7 bases). Judging by the DNA end, TRBJ2-7 fits better; the J call may be wrong. The receptor was derived from a woman in her 30s in good health. The CDR3 DNA reads as TGTGCCAGCAGCCTTGCGGGGGCCCCCTACGAGCAGTACTTC. Residues: CASSLAGAPYEQYF.